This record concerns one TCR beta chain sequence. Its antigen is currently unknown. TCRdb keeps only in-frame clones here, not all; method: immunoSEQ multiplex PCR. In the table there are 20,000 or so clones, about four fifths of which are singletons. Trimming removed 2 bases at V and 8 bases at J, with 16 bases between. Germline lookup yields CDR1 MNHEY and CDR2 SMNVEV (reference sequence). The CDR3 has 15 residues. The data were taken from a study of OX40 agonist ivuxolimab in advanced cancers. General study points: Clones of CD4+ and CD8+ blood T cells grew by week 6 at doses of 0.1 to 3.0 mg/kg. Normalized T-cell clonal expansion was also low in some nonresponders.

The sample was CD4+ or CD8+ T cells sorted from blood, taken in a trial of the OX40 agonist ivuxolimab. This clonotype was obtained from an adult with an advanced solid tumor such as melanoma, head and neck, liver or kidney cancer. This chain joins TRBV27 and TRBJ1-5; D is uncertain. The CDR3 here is CASSLGGPAGEPQHF. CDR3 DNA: TGTGCCAGCAGTTTAGGTGGACCAGCTGGTGAGCCCCAGCATTTT.